A selection of T cell receptor beta chains follows, all from one sample in a study of follicular helper T cells after annual influenza vaccination. The protocol was immunoSEQ multiplex PCR, while the TCRdb copy is restricted to in-frame clones and leaves out a portion. The sample carries roughly 14,000 clones, 84% recorded once. Sequenced material: CXCR5- memory CD4+ T cells sorted from blood, taken on the day of influenza vaccination. These TCRs come from an adult who received the influenza vaccine. The CDR3 runs from the conserved cysteine through the conserved F or W. The order of the fields is D gene, V gene, clone size, J gene, CDR3 DNA, CDR3 protein. D genes are given only for firm matches. Clone size appears in some rows only: once, few, many, or a class for an expanded clone.

d_call: TRBD1
v_call: TRBV5-1
clone_size: once
j_call: TRBJ2-7
cdr3_nt: TGCGCCAGCAGCAGTACCGGGACAGCCTACGAGCAGTACTTC
cdr3_aa: CASSSTGTAYEQYF

d_call: NA
v_call: TRBV15
clone_size: NA
j_call: TRBJ2-5
cdr3_nt: TGTGCCACCAGCAGTGGGCAGGGGGAGACCCAGTACTTC
cdr3_aa: CATSSGQGETQYF

d_call: NA
v_call: TRBV9
clone_size: once
j_call: TRBJ2-2
cdr3_nt: TGTGCCAGCAGCGTCGCCGGGACCACGAACACCGGGGAGCTGTTTTTT
cdr3_aa: CASSVAGTTNTGELFF

d_call: NA
v_call: TRBV5-1
clone_size: NA
j_call: TRBJ2-1
cdr3_nt: TGCGCCAGCAGCTTGAAAGGTGGCGCCGACAATGAGCAGTTCTTC
cdr3_aa: CASSLKGGADNEQFF

d_call: NA
v_call: TRBV9
clone_size: NA
j_call: TRBJ1-3
cdr3_nt: TGTGCCAGCAGCGCGGAAGGGGCAGCTCTAGGAAACACCATATATTTT
cdr3_aa: CASSAEGAALGNTIYF

d_call: NA
v_call: TRBV5-6
clone_size: NA
j_call: TRBJ2-5
cdr3_nt: TGTGCCAGCAGCTTGGCTGGGTACCAAGAGACCCAGTACTTC
cdr3_aa: CASSLAGYQETQYF

d_call: NA
v_call: TRBV7-2
clone_size: NA
j_call: TRBJ2-3
cdr3_nt: TGTGCCAGCACCCCCGAGCGGACAGATACGCAGTATTTT
cdr3_aa: CASTPERTDTQYF

d_call: NA
v_call: TRBV2
clone_size: NA
j_call: TRBJ2-5
cdr3_nt: TGTGCCAGCTCAAGCGTAGAGACCCAGTACTTC
cdr3_aa: CASSSVETQYF

d_call: TRBD1
v_call: TRBV5-5
clone_size: NA
j_call: TRBJ2-3
cdr3_nt: TGTGCCAGCAGCTCAACGAACAGGGGATTGGAGTATTTT
cdr3_aa: CASSSTNRGLEYF

d_call: NA
v_call: TRBV4-1
clone_size: NA
j_call: TRBJ1-1
cdr3_nt: TGCGCCAGCAGCCAAGTCCCCTTTAACACTGAAGCTTTCTTT
cdr3_aa: CASSQVPFNTEAFF

d_call: NA
v_call: TRBV18
clone_size: few
j_call: TRBJ2-7
cdr3_nt: TGTGCCAGCTCACCGAAGATACATCCCTACGAGCAGTACTTC
cdr3_aa: CASSPKIHPYEQYF

d_call: TRBD2
v_call: TRBV11-2
clone_size: NA
j_call: TRBJ2-5
cdr3_nt: TGTGCCAGCAGAAGACTAGCGGGGGCACTCCAAGAGACCCAGTACTTC
cdr3_aa: CASRRLAGALQETQYF

d_call: TRBD1
v_call: TRBV4-2
clone_size: NA
j_call: TRBJ1-1
cdr3_nt: TGTGCCAGCAGCCAAGGCACAGGGGGCCACACTGAAGCTTTCTTT
cdr3_aa: CASSQGTGGHTEAFF

d_call: NA
v_call: TRBV4-1
clone_size: NA
j_call: TRBJ1-4
cdr3_nt: TGCGCCAGCAGCCAGGCAGGGAATAGTATAGGTAGGAGAAGTGAAAAACTGTTTTTT
cdr3_aa: CASSQAGNSIGRRSEKLFF

d_call: NA
v_call: TRBV15
clone_size: NA
j_call: TRBJ1-5
cdr3_nt: TGTGCCACCAGCAGAGACAGGGCCAATCAGCCCCAGCATTTT
cdr3_aa: CATSRDRANQPQHF

d_call: NA
v_call: TRBV2
clone_size: NA
j_call: TRBJ2-5
cdr3_nt: TGTGCCAGCAGTGAATCGGCATTCCAAGAGACCCAGTACTTC
cdr3_aa: CASSESAFQETQYF

d_call: NA
v_call: TRBV6-1
clone_size: NA
j_call: TRBJ2-7
cdr3_nt: TGTGCCAGCACCTCCGTTTTCGAGCAGTACTTC
cdr3_aa: CASTSVFEQYF

d_call: NA
v_call: TRBV15
clone_size: few
j_call: TRBJ1-1
cdr3_nt: TGTGCCACCAGACCTCCGACGGGGAACACTGAAGCTTTCTTT
cdr3_aa: CATRPPTGNTEAFF

d_call: NA
v_call: TRBV28
clone_size: NA
j_call: TRBJ1-1
cdr3_nt: TGTGCCAGCAGTCTGACACAGAACACTGAAGCTTTCTTT
cdr3_aa: CASSLTQNTEAFF

d_call: NA
v_call: TRBV2
clone_size: few
j_call: TRBJ1-2
cdr3_nt: TGTGCCAGCAGGCAGGGGTATGGCTACACCTTC
cdr3_aa: CASRQGYGYTF

d_call: TRBD2
v_call: TRBV27
clone_size: once
j_call: TRBJ2-5
cdr3_nt: TGTGCCAGCAGTCACGGGACCGGGAGGGGACAAGAGACCCAGTACTTC
cdr3_aa: CASSHGTGRGQETQYF

d_call: NA
v_call: TRBV6-1
clone_size: NA
j_call: TRBJ1-5
cdr3_nt: TGTGCCAGCAGCGAAGCTGGGCTCAGCAATCAGCCCCAGCATTTT
cdr3_aa: CASSEAGLSNQPQHF

d_call: NA
v_call: TRBV7-8
clone_size: once
j_call: TRBJ2-3
cdr3_nt: TGTGCCAGCAGCGCCACATCCGATACGCAGTATTTT
cdr3_aa: CASSATSDTQYF

d_call: NA
v_call: TRBV5-5
clone_size: NA
j_call: TRBJ2-3
cdr3_nt: TGTGCCAGCAGACTTGTTAGCACAGATACGCAGTATTTT
cdr3_aa: CASRLVSTDTQYF

d_call: TRBD2
v_call: TRBV11-2
clone_size: NA
j_call: TRBJ2-7
cdr3_nt: TGTGCCAGCAGCTCTTATGAGGGGACTAGCGGGGTTTGGGTCTACGAGCAGTACTTC
cdr3_aa: CASSSYEGTSGVWVYEQYF

d_call: NA
v_call: TRBV5-5
clone_size: NA
j_call: TRBJ2-3
cdr3_nt: TGTGCCAGCAGCTTGCCCAGGAGCGGCACAGATACGCAGTATTTT
cdr3_aa: CASSLPRSGTDTQYF

d_call: NA
v_call: TRBV1
clone_size: NA
j_call: TRBJ2-1
cdr3_nt: TGCACCAGCAGCCACGGCGGGGGAAACAATGAGCAGTTCTTC
cdr3_aa: CTSSHGGGNNEQFF

d_call: NA
v_call: TRBV4-1
clone_size: NA
j_call: TRBJ1-2
cdr3_nt: TGCGCCAGCAGCCAAGATTGGCAGGGCGGGGGCTACACCTTC
cdr3_aa: CASSQDWQGGGYTF

d_call: NA
v_call: TRBV7-9
clone_size: once
j_call: TRBJ1-4
cdr3_nt: TGTGCCAGCAGCTTAGCCGCGGGCAGGGAAAAACTGTTTTTT
cdr3_aa: CASSLAAGREKLFF

d_call: NA
v_call: TRBV7-9
clone_size: NA
j_call: TRBJ2-3
cdr3_nt: TGTGCCAGCAAAGGGGGAACAGATACGCAGTATTTT
cdr3_aa: CASKGGTDTQYF

d_call: NA
v_call: TRBV6-5
clone_size: NA
j_call: TRBJ2-3
cdr3_nt: TGTGCCAGCAGTACCGGGGGTAGCAGGGATACGCAGTATTTT
cdr3_aa: CASSTGGSRDTQYF

d_call: NA
v_call: TRBV7-2
clone_size: NA
j_call: TRBJ2-3
cdr3_nt: TGTGCCAGCAGCCAGGACTGGCGCCACACAGATACGCAGTATTTT
cdr3_aa: CASSQDWRHTDTQYF

d_call: NA
v_call: TRBV14
clone_size: NA
j_call: TRBJ2-5
cdr3_nt: TGTGCCAGCAGCCAAGATCTAGGACAGCCGACCAACTTC
cdr3_aa: CASSQDLGQPTNF

d_call: NA
v_call: TRBV9
clone_size: once
j_call: TRBJ2-1
cdr3_nt: TGTGCCAGCAGCGTAGTAGGTGGGGACATGGGTGGTGAGCAGTTCTTC
cdr3_aa: CASSVVGGDMGGEQFF

d_call: TRBD2
v_call: TRBV5-1
clone_size: NA
j_call: TRBJ2-3
cdr3_nt: TGCGCCAGCAGCGCTCCCGGGACTAGCGGGGGTAGCACAGATACGCAGTATTTT
cdr3_aa: CASSAPGTSGGSTDTQYF